This T cell receptor beta chain was observed in a study of OX40 agonist ivuxolimab in advanced cancers. A remark on this clone: The antigen remains undetermined.

From germline, CDR1 is SGHRS and CDR2 YFSETQ. This CDR3 is built from 15 residues. Trimming cost V 7 bases and J 4 bases, with 15 bases left between them. Generated by immunoSEQ multiplex PCR, the TCRdb table keeps only in-frame clones and is missing some. The sample gives over 150,000 clones, roughly 94% of which show up once; around 0.31% is in the top ten. Study-wide results and limits: In general, CD8+ T cells held more expanded clones than CD4+ did, on average. Low clonal expansion, among the lowest seen, marked partial responders at 0.1-3.0 mg/kg.

J is TRBJ1-6 and V is TRBV5-1, with TRBD1 as a possible D gene (6 bases). The clonotype was recovered from an adult with an advanced solid tumor such as melanoma, head and neck, liver or kidney cancer. The source was CD4+ or CD8+ T cells sorted from blood, collected in a trial of the OX40 agonist ivuxolimab. Written as DNA, the CDR3 is TGCGCCAGCCGATGGACAGCCAGTTATAATTCACCCCTCCACTTT. Protein: CASRWTASYNSPLHF. The full variable domain, rest sourced from reference TRBV5-1 and TRBJ1-6, is KAGVTQTPRYLIKTRGQQVTLSCSPISGHRSVSWYQQTPGQGLQFLFEYFSETQRNKGNFPGRFSGRQFSNSRSEMNVSTLELGDSALYLCASRWTASYNSPLHFGNGTRLTVT.